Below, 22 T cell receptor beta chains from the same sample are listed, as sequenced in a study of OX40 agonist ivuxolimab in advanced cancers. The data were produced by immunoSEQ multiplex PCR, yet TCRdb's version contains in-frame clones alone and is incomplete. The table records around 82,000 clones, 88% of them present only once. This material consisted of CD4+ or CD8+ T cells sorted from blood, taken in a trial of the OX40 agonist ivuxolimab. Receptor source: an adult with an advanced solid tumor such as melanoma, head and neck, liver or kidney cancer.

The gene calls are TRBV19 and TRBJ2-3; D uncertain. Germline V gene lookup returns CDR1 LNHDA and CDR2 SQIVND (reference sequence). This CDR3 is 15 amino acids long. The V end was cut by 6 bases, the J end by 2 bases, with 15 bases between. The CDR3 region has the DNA TGTGCCAGTAGCTATAGCCCGACCAACACAGATACGCAGTATTTT. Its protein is CASSYSPTNTDTQYF.

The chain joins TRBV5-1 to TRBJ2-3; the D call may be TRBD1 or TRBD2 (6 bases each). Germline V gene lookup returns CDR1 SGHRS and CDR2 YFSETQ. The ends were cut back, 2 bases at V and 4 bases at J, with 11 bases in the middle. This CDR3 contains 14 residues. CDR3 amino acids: CASSFSGAPDTQYF. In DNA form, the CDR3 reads TGCGCCAGCAGCTTCTCGGGGGCGCCAGATACGCAGTATTTT. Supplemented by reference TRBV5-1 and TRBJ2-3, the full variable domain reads KAGVTQTPRYLIKTRGQQVTLSCSPISGHRSVSWYQQTPGQGLQFLFEYFSETQRNKGNFPGRFSGRQFSNSRSEMNVSTLELGDSALYLCASSFSGAPDTQYFGPGTRLTVL.

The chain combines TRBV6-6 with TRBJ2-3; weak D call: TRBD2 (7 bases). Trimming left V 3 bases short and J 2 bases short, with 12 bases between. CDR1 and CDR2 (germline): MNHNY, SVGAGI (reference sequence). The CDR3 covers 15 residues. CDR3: CASSYGGANTDTQYF. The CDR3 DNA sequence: TGTGCCAGCAGTTATGGGGGGGCCAACACAGATACGCAGTATTTT.

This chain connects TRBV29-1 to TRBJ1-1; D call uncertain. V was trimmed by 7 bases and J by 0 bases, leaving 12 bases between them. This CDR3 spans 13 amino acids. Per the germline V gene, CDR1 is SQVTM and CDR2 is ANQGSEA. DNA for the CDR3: TGCAGCGCTCACAGAAGCATGAACACTGAAGCTTTCTTT. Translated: CSAHRSMNTEAFF. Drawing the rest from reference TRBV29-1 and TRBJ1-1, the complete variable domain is SAVISQKPSRDICQRGTSLTIQCQVDSQVTMMFWYRQQPGQSLTLIATANQGSEATYESGFVIDKFPISRPNLTFSTLTVSNMSPEDSSIYLCSAHRSMNTEAFFGQGTRLTVV.

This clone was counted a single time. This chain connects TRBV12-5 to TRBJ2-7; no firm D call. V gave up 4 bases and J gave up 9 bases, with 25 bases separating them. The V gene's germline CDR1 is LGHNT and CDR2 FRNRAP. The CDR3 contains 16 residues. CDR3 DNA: TGTGCTAGTGGTTCCCGTGGTTCAGGTCAGACCTTGGCGCAGTACTTC. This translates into CASGSRGSGQTLAQYF.

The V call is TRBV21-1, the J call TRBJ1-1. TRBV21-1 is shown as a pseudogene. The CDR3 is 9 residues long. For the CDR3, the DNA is TGTGCCAGCAGCACCCTTGGTTTCTTT. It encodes CASSTLGFF.

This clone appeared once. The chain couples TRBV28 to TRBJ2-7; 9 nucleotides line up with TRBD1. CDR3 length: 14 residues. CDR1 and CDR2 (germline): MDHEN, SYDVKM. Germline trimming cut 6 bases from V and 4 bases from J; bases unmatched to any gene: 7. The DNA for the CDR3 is TGTGCCAGCAGGGGGGACAGGGTATCTTACGAGCAGTACTTC. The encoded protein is CASRGDRVSYEQYF.

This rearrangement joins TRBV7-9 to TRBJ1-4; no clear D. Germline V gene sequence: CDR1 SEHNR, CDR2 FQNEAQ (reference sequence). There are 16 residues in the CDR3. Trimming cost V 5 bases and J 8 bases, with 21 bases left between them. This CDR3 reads CASSPLAAKAGEKLFF. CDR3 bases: TGTGCCAGCAGCCCCCTCGCGGCAAAAGCTGGGGAAAAACTGTTTTTT.

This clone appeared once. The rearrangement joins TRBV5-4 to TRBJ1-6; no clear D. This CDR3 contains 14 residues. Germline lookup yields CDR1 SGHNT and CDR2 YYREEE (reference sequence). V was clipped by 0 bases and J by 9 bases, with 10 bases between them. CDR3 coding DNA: TGTGCCAGCAGCTTGGGGGGTGAGGGTTCACCCCTCCACTTT. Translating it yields CASSLGGEGSPLHF.

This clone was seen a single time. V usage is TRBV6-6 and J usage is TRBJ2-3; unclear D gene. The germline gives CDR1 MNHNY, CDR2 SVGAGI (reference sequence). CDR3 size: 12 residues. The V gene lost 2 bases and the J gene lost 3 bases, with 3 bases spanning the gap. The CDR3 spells CASSYITDTQYF. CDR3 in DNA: TGTGCCAGCAGTTACATTACAGATACGCAGTATTTT.

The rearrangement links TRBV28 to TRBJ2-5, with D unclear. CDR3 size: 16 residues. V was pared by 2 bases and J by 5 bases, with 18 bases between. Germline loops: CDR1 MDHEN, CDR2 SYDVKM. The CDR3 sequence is CASSLGGSNGFETQYF. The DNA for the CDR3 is TGTGCCAGCAGTTTAGGCGGTTCAAACGGTTTTGAGACCCAGTACTTC.

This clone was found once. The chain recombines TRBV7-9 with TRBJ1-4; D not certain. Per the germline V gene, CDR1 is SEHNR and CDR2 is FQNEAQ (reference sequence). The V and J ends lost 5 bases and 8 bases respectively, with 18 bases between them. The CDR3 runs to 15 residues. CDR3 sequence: CASSRRIAPSEKLFF. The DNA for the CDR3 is TGTGCCAGCAGCCGGCGAATTGCCCCAAGCGAAAAACTGTTTTTT. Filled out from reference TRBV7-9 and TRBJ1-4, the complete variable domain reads DTGVSQNPRHKITKRGQNVTFRCDPISEHNRLYWYRQTLGQGPEFLTYFQNEAQLEKSRLLSDRFSAERPKGSFSTLEIQRTEQGDSAMYLCASSRRIAPSEKLFFGSGTQLSVL.

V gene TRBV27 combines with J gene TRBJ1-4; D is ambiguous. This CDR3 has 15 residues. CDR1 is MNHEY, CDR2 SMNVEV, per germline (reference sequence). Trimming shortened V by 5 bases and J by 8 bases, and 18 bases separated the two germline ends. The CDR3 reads CASSTSGFGGEKLFF. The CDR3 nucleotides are TGTGCCAGCAGTACCTCGGGCTTCGGAGGGGAAAAACTGTTTTTT.

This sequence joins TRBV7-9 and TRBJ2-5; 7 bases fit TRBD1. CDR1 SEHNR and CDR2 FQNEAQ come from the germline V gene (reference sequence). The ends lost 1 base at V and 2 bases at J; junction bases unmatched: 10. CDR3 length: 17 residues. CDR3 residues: CASSLGGGSVKQETQYF. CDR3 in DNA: TGTGCCAGCAGCTTAGGAGGGGGCTCGGTTAAACAAGAGACCCAGTACTTC.

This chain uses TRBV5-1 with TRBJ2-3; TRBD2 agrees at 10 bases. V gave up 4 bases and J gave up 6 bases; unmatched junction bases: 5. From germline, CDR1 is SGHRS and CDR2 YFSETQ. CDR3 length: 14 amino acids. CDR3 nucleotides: TGCGCCAGCAGCCCCGGGACTAGCGAGGATACGCAGTATTTT. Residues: CASSPGTSEDTQYF.

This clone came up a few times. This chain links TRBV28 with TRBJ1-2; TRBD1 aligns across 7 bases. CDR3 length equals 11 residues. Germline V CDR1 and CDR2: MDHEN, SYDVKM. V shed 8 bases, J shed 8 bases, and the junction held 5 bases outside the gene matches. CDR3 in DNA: TGTGCCAGCGGGACAGAGGGAGGCTACACCTTC. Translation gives CASGTEGGYTF.

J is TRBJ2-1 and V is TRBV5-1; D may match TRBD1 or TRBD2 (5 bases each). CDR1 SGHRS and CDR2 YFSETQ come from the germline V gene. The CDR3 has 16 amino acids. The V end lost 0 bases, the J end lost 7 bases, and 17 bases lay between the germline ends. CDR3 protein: CASSLGEWGQRNEQFF. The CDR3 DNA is TGCGCCAGCAGCTTGGGGGAGTGGGGCCAGAGGAATGAGCAGTTCTTC.

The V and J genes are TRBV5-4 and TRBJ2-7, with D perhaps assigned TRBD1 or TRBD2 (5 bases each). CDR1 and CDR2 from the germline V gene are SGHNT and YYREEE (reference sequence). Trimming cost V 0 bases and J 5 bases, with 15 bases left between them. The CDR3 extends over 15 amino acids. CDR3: CASSLAAGTYHEQYF. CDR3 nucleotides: TGTGCCAGCAGCTTGGCAGCAGGGACCTACCACGAGCAGTACTTC.

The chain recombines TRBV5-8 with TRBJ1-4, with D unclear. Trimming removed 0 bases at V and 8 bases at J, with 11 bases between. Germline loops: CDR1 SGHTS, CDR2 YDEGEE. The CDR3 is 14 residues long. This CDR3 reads CASSLAGSREKLFF. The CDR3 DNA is TGTGCCAGCAGCTTGGCCGGGTCACGCGAAAAACTGTTTTTT.

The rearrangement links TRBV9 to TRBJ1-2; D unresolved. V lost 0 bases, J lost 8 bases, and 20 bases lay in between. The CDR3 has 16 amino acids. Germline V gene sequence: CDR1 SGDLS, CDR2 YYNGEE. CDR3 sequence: CASSVALNSWSEGYTF. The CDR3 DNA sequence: TGTGCCAGCAGCGTAGCTTTGAACAGTTGGTCGGAAGGCTACACCTTC.

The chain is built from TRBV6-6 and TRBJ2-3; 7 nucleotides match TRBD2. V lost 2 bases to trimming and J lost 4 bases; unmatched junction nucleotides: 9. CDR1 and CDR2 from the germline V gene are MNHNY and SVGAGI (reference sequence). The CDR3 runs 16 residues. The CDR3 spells CASSYMAAGVADTQYF. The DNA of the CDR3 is TGTGCCAGCAGTTACATGGCCGCGGGGGTGGCAGATACGCAGTATTTT.

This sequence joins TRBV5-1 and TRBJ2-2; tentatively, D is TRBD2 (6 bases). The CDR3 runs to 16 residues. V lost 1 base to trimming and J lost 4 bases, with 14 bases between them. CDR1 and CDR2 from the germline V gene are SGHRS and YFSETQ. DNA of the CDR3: TGCGCCAGCAGCTTGAACGGGGGTGAGGGCACCGGGGAGCTGTTTTTT. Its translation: CASSLNGGEGTGELFF.